These 30 T cell receptor beta chains originate from one sample sequenced in a study of regulatory T cells in long-lasting Graves disease. The authors built TCR beta libraries using iRepertoire HTBI primers and Arm-PCR of CDR3 regions. TCRdb itself ran the multiplex PCR reads through MiXCR, one entry per CDR3 protein. Among 400,000 to 550,000 distinct CDR3 sequences listed, 15% were seen once. Time point of the sample: newly diagnosed GD, antithyroid drugs for less than 3 months. PBMC RNA served as the TCR library source. These data were also filed under a second study, of T cells in Graves' hyperthyroidism and ophthalmopathy.

Here the sequenced sample was peripheral blood mononuclear cells (PBMCs), taken at new diagnosis, from a patient treated with antithyroid drugs. The receptors were gathered from a woman in her twenties or thirties with Graves disease.

Ten or more counts support this clonotype. CDR3 in DNA: TGTGCCAGCAGCGACGAGCGTTATTGGACCGGCTACACCTTC. Translating it yields CASSDERYWTGYTF. This rearrangement joins TRBV3-1 to TRBJ1-2; no firm D call. The germline CDR1 and CDR2 sequences are LGHDT and YNNKEL (reference sequence). The V gene lost 5 bases and the J gene lost 8 bases, with 18 bases spanning the gap. The CDR3 sequence is 14 residues long.

In its sample, this clonotype was seen a few times. The chain recombines TRBV30 with TRBJ2-7; no clear D gene. The CDR3 has 15 residues. V was shortened by 0 bases and J by 1 base, with 13 bases between the two germline ends. From germline, CDR1 is GTSNPN and CDR2 SVGIG (reference sequence). This CDR3 reads CAWSVPEILSYEQYF. The CDR3 DNA is TGTGCCTGGAGTGTACCCGAGATACTATCCTACGAGCAGTACTTC.

This clonotype has a count of ten or more. V gene TRBV3-1 combines with J gene TRBJ1-1; tentatively, D is TRBD1 (5 bases). This CDR3 region has 15 residues. Germline V gives CDR1 LGHDT, CDR2 YNNKEL (reference sequence). Trimming pared 2 bases from V and 5 bases from J, leaving 15 bases between. This CDR3 reads CASSQYPGWGTEAFF. The CDR3 bases are TGTGCCAGCAGCCAATATCCGGGGTGGGGGACTGAAGCTTTCTTT.

Remarks on this clonotype: This could be a read error, since a much larger clone is one nucleotide away. This rearrangement joins TRBV6-9 to TRBJ2-1; 14 positions agree with TRBD2. This CDR3 has 17 amino acids. Per the germline V gene, CDR1 is MNHGY and CDR2 is SVAAGI. The V segment lost 3 bases and the J segment 10 bases; nucleotides outside the gene matches: 11. CDR3 sequence reads: CASSYSNRLAGGREQFF. The CDR3 DNA reads as TGTGCCAGCAGTTACTCCAACCGACTAGCGGGAGGGCGCGAGCAGTTCTTC.

The chain combines TRBV2 with TRBJ2-7; TRBD2 agrees at 14 bases. Germline V gives CDR1 SNHLY, CDR2 FYNNEI. The ends lost 9 bases at V and 5 bases at J; junction bases unmatched: 6. The CDR3 is 14 amino acids. CDR3 DNA sequence: TGTGCCAGTAGACTAGCGGGAGGGCCCCACGAGCAGTACTTC. It is translated as CASRLAGGPHEQYF.

J is TRBJ2-5 and V is TRBV15, with D possibly matching TRBD1 (5 bases). Germline CDR1 reads LNHNV; CDR2 reads YYDKDF (reference sequence). The ends were cut back, 5 bases at V and 2 bases at J, with 15 bases in the middle. The CDR3 is made up of 15 amino acids. CDR3 region: CATSGLAGRQETQYF. The CDR3 DNA reads as TGTGCCACCAGCGGGCTGGCAGGGCGGCAAGAGACCCAGTACTTC.

In its sample, this clonotype was seen a few times. The chain uses TRBV6-2 or TRBV6-3 and TRBJ2-5; possibly TRBD2 for D (6 bases). The V end lost 0 bases, the J end lost 3 bases, and 17 bases lay between the germline ends. CDR3 length equals 17 residues. The V gene's germline CDR1 is MNHEY and CDR2 SVGEGT. The chain's CDR3 is CASSYSLGSWVEETQYF. DNA for the CDR3: TGTGCCAGCAGTTACTCGCTCGGGAGTTGGGTGGAAGAGACCCAGTACTTC.

The CDR3 DNA reads TGTGCCAGCAGAAAAGACAGCGCCAATCAGCCCCAGCATTTT. Protein sequence: CASRKDSANQPQHF. The chain employs TRBV6-2 or TRBV6-3 and TRBJ1-5; a possible D gene is TRBD1 (5 bases). The germline V gene encodes CDR1 MNHEY and CDR2 SVGEGT. CDR3 length: 14 residues. Trimming removed 6 bases from V and 3 bases from J, with 12 bases in between.

In this sample, this clonotype turned up many times. This chain uses TRBV24-1 with TRBJ2-3, with 9 positions matching TRBD2. Looked up from germline, CDR1 is KGHDR and CDR2 is SFDVKD. J was trimmed by 4 bases and V by 2 bases; bases with no gene match: 0. The CDR3 consists of 14 residues. The CDR3 sequence: CATSDWTSADTQYF. DNA of the CDR3: TGTGCCACCAGTGATTGGACTAGCGCAGATACGCAGTATTTT.

This clonotype was picked up many times. The gene calls are TRBV7-9 and TRBJ2-7; D remains unclear. The CDR3 spans 15 residues. Trimming stripped 1 base from V and 1 base from J, with 11 bases between. Germline values: CDR1 SEHNR, CDR2 FQNEAQ (reference sequence). This chain's CDR3 is CASSLVGAKSYEQYF. As DNA, the CDR3 is TGTGCCAGCAGCTTAGTGGGTGCGAAATCCTACGAGCAGTACTTC.

Details on this clonotype: A much larger clone sits a single nucleotide away, making a read error possible. The V gene is TRBV28, the J gene TRBJ2-1, with TRBD1 matching 7 bases. The trim removed 4 bases at V and 10 bases at J, leaving 10 bases unmatched. CDR3 length equals 14 residues. The V gene's germline CDR1 is MDHEN and CDR2 SYDVKM. CDR3 residues: CASSSMGQPYEQFF. The CDR3 DNA sequence: TGTGCCAGCAGTTCGATGGGACAGCCCTACGAGCAGTTCTTC. Using reference TRBV28 and TRBJ2-1 for the parts outside the CDR3, the full variable domain is DVKVTQSSRYLVKRTGEKVFLECVQDMDHENMFWYRQDPGLGLRLIYFSYDVKMKEKGDIPEGYSVSREKKERFSLILESASTNQTSMYLCASSSMGQPYEQFFGPGTRLTVL.

This clonotype was recorded at least ten times. The V and J genes are TRBV7-3 and TRBJ2-7, with D unclear. The V gene's germline CDR1 is SGHTA and CDR2 FQGTGA. Trimming left V 5 bases short and J 3 bases short, with 14 bases between. The CDR3 extends over 14 amino acids. Here the CDR3 reads CASSPSRTSYEQYF. CDR3 DNA: TGTGCCAGCAGCCCCAGTCGGACCAGCTACGAGCAGTACTTC.

CDR3 loop: CSASPLAESLNTGELFF. The CDR3 bases are TGCAGTGCCAGCCCCCTAGCGGAGAGCCTTAACACCGGGGAGCTGTTTTTT. V gene TRBV20-1 combines with J gene TRBJ2-2, with 7 positions matching TRBD2. V was clipped by 6 bases and J by 2 bases; unmatched bases: 15. This CDR3 comprises 17 residues. In germline, CDR1 is DFQATT, CDR2 SNEGSKA (reference sequence).

This clonotype turned up a few times. This chain uses TRBV4-1 with TRBJ1-2; no definite D call. The germline V gene encodes CDR1 MGHRA and CDR2 YSYEKL. Trimming removed 3 bases from V and 2 bases from J, with 10 bases in between. The CDR3 has 14 amino acids. The CDR3 here is CASSQAIVNYGYTF. The CDR3 nucleotides are TGCGCCAGCAGCCAGGCCATTGTCAACTATGGCTACACCTTC.

The V call is TRBV28, the J call TRBJ1-5, with D perhaps matching TRBD1 (5 bases). Trimming shortened V by 5 bases and J by 2 bases, and 16 bases separated the two germline ends. Germline loops: CDR1 MDHEN, CDR2 SYDVKM. This CDR3 spans 16 amino acids. The CDR3 DNA reads as TGTGCCAGCAGTCGCAAAGGGGCCGTAGGCAATCAGCCCCAGCATTTT. It translates to CASSRKGAVGNQPQHF.

The V gene is TRBV15, the J gene TRBJ1-5; the match to TRBD1 covers 9 bases. The CDR3 loop spans 16 amino acids. Germline V gives CDR1 LNHNV, CDR2 YYDKDF (reference sequence). V shed 3 bases and J 7 bases; nucleotides not matched to a gene: 10. Written as DNA, the CDR3 is TGTGCCACCAGCAGGGGACAGGGAAACTTTTGGCAGCCCCAGCATTTT. It specifies CATSRGQGNFWQPQHF.

This clonotype was found a few times. The CDR3 coding sequence is TGTGCCAGCAGCGTAGGTCCAGGGCTGAATTCACCCCTCCACTTT. It specifies CASSVGPGLNSPLHF. V usage is TRBV9 and J usage is TRBJ1-6; TRBD1 is a possible D gene (5 bases). Between the trimmed V and J ends, which lost 0 bases and 7 bases, there was a span of 11 bases. This CDR3 is 15 amino acids long. Germline CDR1 is SGDLS and CDR2 is YYNGEE.

Concerning this clonotype itself: Being one base from a much bigger clone, this may be a read error. The rearrangement uses TRBV20-1 and TRBJ2-7; possible D gene TRBD1, 5 bases. The CDR3 loop spans 14 amino acids. Germline V lookup: CDR1 DFQATT, CDR2 SNEGSKA (reference sequence). V was trimmed by 3 bases and J by 7 bases, leaving 19 bases between them. CDR3 protein: CSARFAGSYNEQYF. The CDR3 DNA sequence: TGCAGTGCTAGGTTCGCAGGGTCCTACAATGAGCAGTACTTC.

This clonotype appeared a few times. The rearrangement uses TRBV2 and TRBJ1-4, with 7 positions matching TRBD1. The length of the CDR3 is 13 residues. Looked up from germline, CDR1 is SNHLY and CDR2 is FYNNEI. Trimming removed 6 bases from V and 8 bases from J; junction bases left unmatched: 6. CDR3 region: CASRRGRLEKLFF. The CDR3 DNA follows: TGTGCCAGCAGGAGGGGGCGTCTAGAAAAACTGTTTTTT.

Many counts were recorded for this clonotype. V gene TRBV20-1 combines with J gene TRBJ1-6; D gene unclear. Trimming stripped 1 base from V and 10 bases from J, with 11 bases between. CDR1 and CDR2 (germline): DFQATT, SNEGSKA (reference sequence). This CDR3 has 13 amino acids. CDR3 sequence: CSARVGMGSPLHF. The CDR3, as DNA: TGCAGTGCTAGAGTGGGGATGGGCTCACCCCTCCACTTT.

This sequence joins TRBV6-1 and TRBJ2-1; the D is unclear. Germline-derived CDR1 and CDR2 are MNHNS and SASEGT. The CDR3 sequence is 12 residues long. V was clipped by 11 bases and J by 4 bases, with 12 bases between them. The CDR3 sequence is CAVGPIYNEQFF. CDR3 coding DNA: TGTGCCGTAGGACCGATTTACAATGAGCAGTTCTTC.

This clonotype occurred many times. V and J are TRBV5-1 and TRBJ2-7; a weak D match, TRBD2 (6 bases). Between the trimmed V and J ends, which lost 3 bases and 1 base, there was a span of 20 bases. There are 17 residues in the CDR3. Germline V gene lookup returns CDR1 SGHRS and CDR2 YFSETQ. CDR3 in DNA: TGCGCCAGCAGCTCCTACCCCGGAGGGTCAGGGTCCTACGAGCAGTACTTC. This codes for CASSSYPGGSGSYEQYF. The entire variable domain, with the rest obtained from reference TRBV5-1 and TRBJ2-7, is as follows: KAGVTQTPRYLIKTRGQQVTLSCSPISGHRSVSWYQQTPGQGLQFLFEYFSETQRNKGNFPGRFSGRQFSNSRSEMNVSTLELGDSALYLCASSSYPGGSGSYEQYFGPGTRLTVT.

This clonotype has just a few counts. J is TRBJ2-7 and V is TRBV19, with TRBD1 matching 8 bases. CDR1 is LNHDA, CDR2 SQIVND, per germline (reference sequence). The J segment lost 4 bases and the V segment lost 4 bases, leaving 6 bases of the junction unmatched. The CDR3 sequence is 14 residues long. The CDR3, as DNA: TGTGCCAGTAGTACCGGGACAGGCGATTACGAGCAGTACTTC. Amino acid sequence: CASSTGTGDYEQYF. The variable domain in full, with the rest retrieved from reference TRBV19 and TRBJ2-7, is DGGITQSPKYLFRKEGQNVTLSCEQNLNHDAMYWYRQDPGQGLRLIYYSQIVNDFQKGDIAEGYSVSREKKESFPLTVTSAQKNPTAFYLCASSTGTGDYEQYFGPGTRLTVT.

This clonotype appeared many times. This chain joins TRBV18 and TRBJ1-5; TRBD1 is a possible D gene (5 bases). Germline V gene lookup returns CDR1 KGHSH and CDR2 LQKENI. Trimming stripped 3 bases from V and 2 bases from J, with 11 bases between. This CDR3 is 15 amino acids long. CDR3 protein: CASSPQGGGNQPQHF. The CDR3 nucleotides are TGTGCCAGCTCACCCCAGGGAGGAGGCAATCAGCCCCAGCATTTT.

This clonotype was seen only a few times. CDR3 sequence reads: CASSYMDRVVNQPQHF. The CDR3 DNA follows: TGTGCCAGCAGTTACATGGACAGGGTGGTCAATCAGCCCCAGCATTTT. V gene TRBV6-9 combines with J gene TRBJ1-5; 8 bases map to TRBD1. There are 16 residues in the CDR3. The J segment lost 3 bases and the V segment lost 3 bases, leaving 7 bases of the junction unmatched. The V gene's germline CDR1 is MNHGY and CDR2 SVAAGI.

Many counts were recorded for this clonotype. J is TRBJ1-1 and V is TRBV30; a possible D gene is TRBD1 (5 bases). Trimming stripped 3 bases from V and 1 base from J, with 18 bases between. Germline-derived CDR1 and CDR2 are GTSNPN and SVGIG (reference sequence). The CDR3 consists of 16 residues. CDR3 coding DNA: TGTGCCTGGAGAGATCGGGACGGAGGCAAGAACACTGAAGCTTTCTTT. Encoded protein: CAWRDRDGGKNTEAFF.

This clonotype has ten or more counts. V usage is TRBV12-3 or TRBV12-4 and J usage is TRBJ1-1; 9 bases are shared with TRBD1. V lost 10 bases and J lost 5; bases outside the gene matches: 11. The CDR3 has 14 amino acids. CDR3 protein: CAKTSKQGATEAFF. The CDR3 DNA reads TGTGCCAAAACCAGCAAACAGGGGGCAACTGAAGCTTTCTTT.

This chain links TRBV6-2 or TRBV6-3 with TRBJ1-1; no clear D gene. The CDR3 spans 14 residues. Germline loops: CDR1 MNHEY, CDR2 SVGEGT. V was cut by 6 bases and J by 0 bases, with 11 bases left in between. In DNA, the CDR3 is TGTGCCAGCAGGGCTGCTCAGCTGAACACTGAAGCTTTCTTT. Amino acid sequence: CASRAAQLNTEAFF.

This clonotype was observed at least ten times. This chain connects TRBV30 to TRBJ2-1, with 7 bases lining up with TRBD1. This CDR3 is 12 amino acids long. Germline V CDR1 and CDR2: GTSNPN, SVGIG (reference sequence). The ends lost 4 bases at V and 13 bases at J; junction bases unmatched: 10. The CDR3: CAWNTGDPPQFF. The CDR3 nucleotides are TGTGCCTGGAATACAGGGGATCCTCCTCAGTTCTTC. Full variable domain (outside the CDR3, taken from reference TRBV30 and TRBJ2-1): SQTIHQWPATLVQPVGSPLSLECTVEGTSNPNLYWYRQAAGRGLQLLFYSVGIGQISSEVPQNLSASRPQDRQFILSSKKLLLSDSGFYLCAWNTGDPPQFFGPGTRLTVL.

The sample holds many counts of this clonotype. This chain links TRBV2 with TRBJ2-1; D is undetermined. Germline V gene lookup returns CDR1 SNHLY and CDR2 FYNNEI. The CDR3 consists of 13 residues. V gave up 4 bases and J gave up 4 bases, with 8 bases separating them. The CDR3 protein is CASSGVGYNEQFF. In nucleotides, the CDR3 is TGTGCCAGCAGTGGGGTAGGATACAATGAGCAGTTCTTC.